Sequencing of this T cell receptor beta chain was carried out in a study of T cells in Graves' hyperthyroidism and ophthalmopathy. General study results and limits: Prediction of ophthalmopathy progression came a median about 6 months pre-onset. The majority of expanded thyroid clonotypes above 0.001 also appeared in blood.

It was RNA transcripts that yielded the amplified TCR beta CDR3 regions. HTBI primers were the set used in a first-round RT-PCR of the TCR CDR3. Each CDR3 protein is one row after TCRdb ran MiXCR on the multiplex PCR reads. The data contain roughly 570,000 distinct CDR3 sequences, around 16% of them singletons. Stable Graves' hyperthyroidism meant no ophthalmopathy progression within 18 months. In the case of this clonotype: Antigen unknown.

Germline-derived CDR1 and CDR2 are SSHAT and FNYEAQ (reference sequence). The CDR3 extends over 14 amino acids. With 5 bases removed from V and 7 bases from J, the gap between germline ends came to 17 bases. The rearrangement uses TRBV7-7 and TRBJ1-2; D perhaps matches TRBD1 (5 bases). This clonotype originated in a woman in her twenties or thirties with Graves' hyperthyroidism. The sample was blood. DNA of the CDR3: TGTGCCAGCAGCCCCGGCAGGGAGTCGTGTGGCTACACCTTC. It yields the protein CASSPGRESCGYTF.